The 2 T cell receptor beta chains below come from one sample, sequenced in a study of vaccination effects on CD4 cells after COVID-19. Antigen-specific CD4+ T cells were expanded with viral peptide pools in the ViraFEST assay before sequencing. Culturing for more than 9 days preceded CD4+ T cell isolation. According to the study, vaccine recipients showed no prior SARS-CoV-2 infection and negative nucleocapsid antibodies. Profiling relied on immunoSEQ multiplex PCR, and the TCRdb table lists in-frame clones only, not all of them. Of tens of thousands of clones listed, 60% to 80% are singletons. These receptors' antigens are unknown. The sequenced sample was CD4+ T cells from PBMCs cultured with HCoV-NL63 spike peptides, obtained before COVID-19 vaccination. The origin of the receptors is a human donor who received a COVID-19 vaccine.

CDR3: CASSPTGPYGYTF. The CDR3 nucleotides read TGTGCCAGCTCACCAACAGGACCCTATGGCTACACCTTC. V is TRBV18 and J is TRBJ1-2, with TRBD1 as a possible D gene (5 bases). V lost 2 bases to trimming and J lost 4 bases, with 8 bases between them. The CDR3 has 13 residues. Germline CDR1 reads KGHSH; CDR2 reads LQKENI. The full variable domain, in which reference TRBV18 and TRBJ1-2 provide the parts outside the CDR3, is NAGVMQNPRHLVRRRGQEARLRCSPMKGHSHVYWYRQLPEEGLKFMVYLQKENIIDESGMPKERFSAEFPKEGPSILRIQQVVRGDSAAYFCASSPTGPYGYTFGSGTRLTVV.

The chain uses TRBV6-6 and TRBJ2-5; D is unresolved. Germline loops: CDR1 MNHNY, CDR2 SVGAGI (reference sequence). Trimming cost V 0 bases and J 5 bases, with 10 bases left between them. The CDR3 is 14 amino acids. The CDR3 DNA sequence: TGTGCCAGCAGTTACTCGACCTCCGGGGAGACCCAGTACTTC. Translating it yields CASSYSTSGETQYF.